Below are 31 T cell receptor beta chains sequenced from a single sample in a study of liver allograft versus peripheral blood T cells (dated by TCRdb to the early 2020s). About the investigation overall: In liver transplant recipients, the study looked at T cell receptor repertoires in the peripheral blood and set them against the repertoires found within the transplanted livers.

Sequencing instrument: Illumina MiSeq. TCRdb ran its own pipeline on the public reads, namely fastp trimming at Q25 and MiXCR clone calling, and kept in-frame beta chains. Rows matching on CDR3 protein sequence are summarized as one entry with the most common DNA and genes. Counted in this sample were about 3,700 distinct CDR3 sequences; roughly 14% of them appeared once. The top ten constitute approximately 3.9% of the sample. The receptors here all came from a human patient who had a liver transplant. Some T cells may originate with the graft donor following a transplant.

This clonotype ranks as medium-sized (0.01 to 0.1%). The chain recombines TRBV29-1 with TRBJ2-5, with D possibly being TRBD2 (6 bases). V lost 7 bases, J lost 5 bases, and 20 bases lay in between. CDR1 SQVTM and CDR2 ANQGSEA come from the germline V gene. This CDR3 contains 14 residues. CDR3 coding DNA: TGCAGCGCTGTGGGATCGGGGGAGCTGGAGACCCAGTACTTC. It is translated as CSAVGSGELETQYF.

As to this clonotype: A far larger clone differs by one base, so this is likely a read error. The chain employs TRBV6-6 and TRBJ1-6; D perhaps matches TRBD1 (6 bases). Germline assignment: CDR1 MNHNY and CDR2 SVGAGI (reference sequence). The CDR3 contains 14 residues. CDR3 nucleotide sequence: TGTGTCAGCACTACAGGGAGGTGGAATTCACCCCTCCACTTT. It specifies CVSTTGRWNSPLHF.

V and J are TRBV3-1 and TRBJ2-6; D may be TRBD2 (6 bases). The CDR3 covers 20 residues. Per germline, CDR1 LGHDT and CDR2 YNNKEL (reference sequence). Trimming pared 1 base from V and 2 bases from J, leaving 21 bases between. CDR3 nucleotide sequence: TGTGCCAGCAGCCAAGGAGGATGGGACTTGACCGTTGCTGGGGCCAACGTCCTGACTTTC. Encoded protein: CASSQGGWDLTVAGANVLTF.

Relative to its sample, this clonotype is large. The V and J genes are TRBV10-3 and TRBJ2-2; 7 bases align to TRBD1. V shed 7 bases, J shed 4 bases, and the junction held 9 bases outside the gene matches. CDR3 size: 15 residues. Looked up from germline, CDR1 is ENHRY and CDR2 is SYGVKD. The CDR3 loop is CAIKRTGQLTGELFF. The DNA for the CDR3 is TGTGCCATCAAACGGACAGGACAACTCACCGGGGAGCTGTTTTTT.

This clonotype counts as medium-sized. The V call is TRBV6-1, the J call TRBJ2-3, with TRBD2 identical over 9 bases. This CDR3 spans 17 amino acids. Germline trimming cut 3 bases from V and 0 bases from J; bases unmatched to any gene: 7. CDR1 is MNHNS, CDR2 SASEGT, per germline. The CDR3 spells CASSDLAGTSSTDTQYF. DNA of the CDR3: TGTGCCAGCAGTGACTTAGCAGGGACTAGCAGCACAGATACGCAGTATTTT.

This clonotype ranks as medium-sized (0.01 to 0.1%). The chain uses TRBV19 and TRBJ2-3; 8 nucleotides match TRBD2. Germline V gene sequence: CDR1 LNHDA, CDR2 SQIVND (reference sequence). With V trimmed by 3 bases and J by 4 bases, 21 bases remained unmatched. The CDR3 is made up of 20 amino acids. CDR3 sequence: CASSIPTGGPRGLSPDTQYF. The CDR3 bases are TGTGCCAGTAGTATCCCAACGGGAGGGCCCAGAGGTCTAAGCCCAGATACGCAGTATTTT.

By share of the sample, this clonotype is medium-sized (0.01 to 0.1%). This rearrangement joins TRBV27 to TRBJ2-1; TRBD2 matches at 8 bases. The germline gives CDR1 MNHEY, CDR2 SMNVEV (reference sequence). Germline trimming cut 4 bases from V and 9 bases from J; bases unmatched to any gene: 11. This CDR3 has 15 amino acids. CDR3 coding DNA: TGTGCCAGCAGTTCCCCGGGGGGGATTAGGAGTGAGCAGTTCTTC. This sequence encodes CASSSPGGIRSEQFF.

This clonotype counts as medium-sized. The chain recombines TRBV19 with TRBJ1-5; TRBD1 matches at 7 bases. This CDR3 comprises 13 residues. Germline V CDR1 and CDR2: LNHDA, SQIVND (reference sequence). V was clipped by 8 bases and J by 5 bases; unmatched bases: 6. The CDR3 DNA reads TGTGCCAGTTCCGGGACAGCTGATCAGCCCCAGCATTTT. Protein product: CASSGTADQPQHF.

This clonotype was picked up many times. The CDR3 bases are TGTGCCAGCAGCTTATCGGGGGGGGACACAGATACGCAGTATTTT. Amino acid sequence: CASSLSGGDTDTQYF. The rearrangement links TRBV7-9 to TRBJ2-3; 8 bases are shared with TRBD2. CDR1 and CDR2 from the germline V gene are SEHNR and FQNEAQ (reference sequence). The CDR3 sequence is 15 residues long. The trim removed 2 bases at V and 2 bases at J, leaving 3 bases unmatched.

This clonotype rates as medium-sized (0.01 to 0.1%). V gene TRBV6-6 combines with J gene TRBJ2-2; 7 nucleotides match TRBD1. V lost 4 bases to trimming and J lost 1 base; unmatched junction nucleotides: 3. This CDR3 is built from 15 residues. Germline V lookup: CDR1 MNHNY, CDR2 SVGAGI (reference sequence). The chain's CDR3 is CASSLSGGNTGELFF. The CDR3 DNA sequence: TGTGCCAGCAGTTTGTCAGGGGGGAACACCGGGGAGCTGTTTTTT.

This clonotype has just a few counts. The CDR3 DNA follows: TGTGCCAGCAGCCGAGGGACAGGGGGTCGGGTTAGAACAGATACGCAGTATTTT. Protein: CASSRGTGGRVRTDTQYF. The chain recombines TRBV5-4 with TRBJ2-3; the match to TRBD1 covers 11 bases. V lost 4 bases to trimming and J lost 3 bases; unmatched junction nucleotides: 13. Germline V gene sequence: CDR1 SGHNT, CDR2 YYREEE (reference sequence). This CDR3 contains 18 residues.

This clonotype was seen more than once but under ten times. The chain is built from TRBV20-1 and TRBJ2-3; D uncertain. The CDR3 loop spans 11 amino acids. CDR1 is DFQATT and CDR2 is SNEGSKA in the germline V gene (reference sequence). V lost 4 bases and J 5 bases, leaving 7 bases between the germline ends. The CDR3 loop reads CSATLLDTQYF. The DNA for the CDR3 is TGCAGTGCTACCCTTCTAGATACGCAGTATTTT.

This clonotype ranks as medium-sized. The CDR3 reads CASSYSRVSGGTDTQYF. In DNA, the CDR3 is TGTGCCAGCAGTTACTCGAGGGTCTCAGGGGGTACAGATACGCAGTATTTT. The genes are TRBV6-5 and TRBJ2-3, with 7 bases fitting TRBD1. This CDR3 spans 17 amino acids. From germline, CDR1 is MNHEY and CDR2 SVGAGI. V lost 0 bases and J lost 3; bases outside the gene matches: 9.

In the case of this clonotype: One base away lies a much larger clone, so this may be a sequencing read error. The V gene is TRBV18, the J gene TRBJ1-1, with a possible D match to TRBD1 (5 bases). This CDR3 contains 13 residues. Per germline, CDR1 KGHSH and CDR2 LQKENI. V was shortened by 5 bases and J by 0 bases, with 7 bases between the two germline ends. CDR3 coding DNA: TGTGCCAGCTCAAGGGGCCTGAACACTGAAGCTTTCTTT. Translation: CASSRGLNTEAFF.

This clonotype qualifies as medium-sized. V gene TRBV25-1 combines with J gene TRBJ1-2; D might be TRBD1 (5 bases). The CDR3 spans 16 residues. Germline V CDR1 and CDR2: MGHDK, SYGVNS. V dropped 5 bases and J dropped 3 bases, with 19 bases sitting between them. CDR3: CASSSGRGWIHYGYTF. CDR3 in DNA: TGTGCCAGCAGTTCGGGACGGGGATGGATACACTATGGCTACACCTTC.

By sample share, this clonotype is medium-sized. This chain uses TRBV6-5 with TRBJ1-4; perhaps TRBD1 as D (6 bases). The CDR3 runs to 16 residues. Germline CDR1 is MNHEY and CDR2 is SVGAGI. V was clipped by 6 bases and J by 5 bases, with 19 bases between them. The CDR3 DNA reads TGTGCCAGCAGCTACCGCTCCGGGACACAAAATGAAAAACTGTTTTTT. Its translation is CASSYRSGTQNEKLFF.

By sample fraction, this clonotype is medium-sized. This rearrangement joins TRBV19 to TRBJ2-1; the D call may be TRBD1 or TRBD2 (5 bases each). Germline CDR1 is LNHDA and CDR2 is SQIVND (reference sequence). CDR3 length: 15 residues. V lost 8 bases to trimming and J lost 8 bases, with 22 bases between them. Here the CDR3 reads CASGGIGGESDEQFF. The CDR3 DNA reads TGTGCCAGTGGTGGTATTGGGGGAGAGAGCGATGAGCAGTTCTTC.

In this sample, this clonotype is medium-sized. CDR3 loop: CASSRAGTANSPLHF. Written as DNA, the CDR3 is TGTGCCAGCAGCCGAGCCGGGACAGCTAATTCACCCCTCCACTTT. The gene calls are TRBV14 and TRBJ1-6; 7 bases are a match to TRBD1. The CDR3 contains 15 residues. The germline CDR1 and CDR2 sequences are SGHDN and FVKESK. With V trimmed by 4 bases and J by 6 bases, 6 bases remained unmatched.

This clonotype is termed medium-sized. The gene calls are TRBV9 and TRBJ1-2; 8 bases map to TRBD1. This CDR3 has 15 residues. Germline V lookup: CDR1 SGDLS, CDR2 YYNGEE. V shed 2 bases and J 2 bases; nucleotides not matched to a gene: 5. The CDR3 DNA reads TGTGCCAGCAGCGTCGTTGGACAGGGAAACTATGGCTACACCTTC. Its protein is CASSVVGQGNYGYTF.

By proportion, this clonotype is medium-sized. The CDR3 region is CASSGRWGYTF. In nucleotides, the CDR3 is TGTGCCAGTAGTGGAAGGTGGGGCTACACCTTC. The V and J genes are TRBV19 and TRBJ1-2; no clear D. Germline V gives CDR1 LNHDA, CDR2 SQIVND (reference sequence). This CDR3 has 11 amino acids. The V end lost 5 bases, the J end lost 8 bases, and 9 bases lay between the germline ends.

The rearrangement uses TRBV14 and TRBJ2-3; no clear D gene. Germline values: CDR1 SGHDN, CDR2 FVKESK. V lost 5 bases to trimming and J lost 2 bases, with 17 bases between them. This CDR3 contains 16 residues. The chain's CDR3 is CASSVEVAGYTDTQYF. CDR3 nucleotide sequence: TGTGCCAGCAGCGTAGAAGTGGCCGGGTACACAGATACGCAGTATTTT.

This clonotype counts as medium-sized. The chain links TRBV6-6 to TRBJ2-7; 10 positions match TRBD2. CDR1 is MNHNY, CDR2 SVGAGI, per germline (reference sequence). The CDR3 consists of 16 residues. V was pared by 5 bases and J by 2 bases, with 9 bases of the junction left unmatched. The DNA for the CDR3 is TGTGCCAGCAGTCTAGGGACTAGCGTTCCCCCCTACGAGCAGTACTTC. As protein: CASSLGTSVPPYEQYF.

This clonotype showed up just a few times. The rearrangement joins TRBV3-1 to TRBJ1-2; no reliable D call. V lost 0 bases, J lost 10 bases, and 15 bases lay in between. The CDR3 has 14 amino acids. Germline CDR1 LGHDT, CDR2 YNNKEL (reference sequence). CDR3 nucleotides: TGTGCCAGCAGCCAAGATGCGGCAGACCAGGTCTACACCTTC. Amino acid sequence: CASSQDAADQVYTF.

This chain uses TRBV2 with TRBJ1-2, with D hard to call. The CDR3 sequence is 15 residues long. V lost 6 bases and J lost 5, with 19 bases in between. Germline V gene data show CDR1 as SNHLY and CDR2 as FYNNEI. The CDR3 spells CASSLEGMVFYGYTF. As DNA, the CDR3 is TGTGCCAGCAGCCTGGAGGGAATGGTTTTTTATGGCTACACCTTC.

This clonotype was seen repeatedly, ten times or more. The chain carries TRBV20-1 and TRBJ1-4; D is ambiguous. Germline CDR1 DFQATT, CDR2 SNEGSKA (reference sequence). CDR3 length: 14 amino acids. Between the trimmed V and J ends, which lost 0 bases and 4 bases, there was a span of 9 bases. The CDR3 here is CSAREAGDNEKLFF. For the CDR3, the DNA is TGCAGTGCTAGAGAGGCAGGTGATAATGAAAAACTGTTTTTT.

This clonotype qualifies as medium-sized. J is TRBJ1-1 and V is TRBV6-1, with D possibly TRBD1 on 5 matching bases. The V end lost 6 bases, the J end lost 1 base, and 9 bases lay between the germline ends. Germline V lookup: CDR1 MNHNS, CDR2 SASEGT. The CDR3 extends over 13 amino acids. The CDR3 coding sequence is TGTGCCAGCAGATGGGGGGGGAACACTGAAGCTTTCTTT. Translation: CASRWGGNTEAFF.

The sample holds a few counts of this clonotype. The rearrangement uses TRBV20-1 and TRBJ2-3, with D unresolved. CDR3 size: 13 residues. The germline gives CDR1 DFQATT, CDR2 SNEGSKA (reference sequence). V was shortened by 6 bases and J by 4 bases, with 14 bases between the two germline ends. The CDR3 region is CSASLGAPDTQYF. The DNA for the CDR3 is TGCAGTGCGAGCCTAGGCGCCCCAGATACGCAGTATTTT.

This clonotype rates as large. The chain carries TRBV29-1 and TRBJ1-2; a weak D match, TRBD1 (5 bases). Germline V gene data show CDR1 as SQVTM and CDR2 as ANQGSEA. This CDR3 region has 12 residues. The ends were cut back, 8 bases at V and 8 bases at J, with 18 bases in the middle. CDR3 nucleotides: TGCAGCATTCTGGAAGGGGTCGAGGGCTACACCTTC. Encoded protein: CSILEGVEGYTF.

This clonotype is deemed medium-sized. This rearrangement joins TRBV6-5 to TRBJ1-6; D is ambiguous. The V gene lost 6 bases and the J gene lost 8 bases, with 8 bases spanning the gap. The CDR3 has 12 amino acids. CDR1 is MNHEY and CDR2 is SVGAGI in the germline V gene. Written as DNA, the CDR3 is TGTGCCAGCAGCTCTCCCTATTCACCCCTCCACTTT. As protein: CASSSPYSPLHF.

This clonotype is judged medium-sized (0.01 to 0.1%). The CDR3 DNA is TGTGCCAGCAGTTTAGACAGGGGGCAGTCGAAACAGTACTTC. Its translation: CASSLDRGQSKQYF. This rearrangement joins TRBV6-5 to TRBJ2-7; TRBD1 agrees at 10 bases. V lost 4 bases, J lost 10 bases, and 10 bases stayed unmatched. The CDR3 has 14 residues. Germline CDR1 and CDR2: MNHEY and SVGAGI.

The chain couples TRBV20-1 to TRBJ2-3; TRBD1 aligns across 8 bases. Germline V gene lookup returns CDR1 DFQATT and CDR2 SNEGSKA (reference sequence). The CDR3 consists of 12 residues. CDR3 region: CTLGQGTDTQYF. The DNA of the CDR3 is TGCACCTTAGGACAGGGTACAGATACGCAGTATTTT.